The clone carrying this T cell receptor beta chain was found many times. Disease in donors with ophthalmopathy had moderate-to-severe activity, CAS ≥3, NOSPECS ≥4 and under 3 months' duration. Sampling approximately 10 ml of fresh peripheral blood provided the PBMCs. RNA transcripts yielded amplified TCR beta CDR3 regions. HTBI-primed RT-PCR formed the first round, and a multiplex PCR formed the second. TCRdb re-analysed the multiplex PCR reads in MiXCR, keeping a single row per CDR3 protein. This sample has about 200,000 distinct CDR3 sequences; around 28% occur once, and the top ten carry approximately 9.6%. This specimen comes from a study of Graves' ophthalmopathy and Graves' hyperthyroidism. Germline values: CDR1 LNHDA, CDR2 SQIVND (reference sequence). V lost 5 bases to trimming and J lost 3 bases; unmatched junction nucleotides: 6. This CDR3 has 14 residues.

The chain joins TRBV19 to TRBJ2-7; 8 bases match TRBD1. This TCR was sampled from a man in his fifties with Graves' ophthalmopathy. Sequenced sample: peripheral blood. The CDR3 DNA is TGTGCCAGTAGTGTAGGACAGGGAAACTACGAGCAGTACTTC. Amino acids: CASSVGQGNYEQYF.